A selection of T cell receptor beta chains follows, all from one sample in a study of blood T cells in healthy people across ages. TCRdb independently ran MiXCR on the 5' RACE reads; one entry per CDR3 protein. Among fewer than 800,000 distinct CDR3 sequences listed, more than 20% were seen once. The same data also contributed to another study, on T cells of mothers and their children.

Sequenced sample: blood. The receptors shown here come from a boy aged 5-17 years in good health. Each CDR3 is given with its conserved first and last residue. A D gene is named only where the DNA matches it firmly. Clone size is not always given. Where it is, it says once, few, many or a class for expanded clones.

size	length	J	V	D	DNA	CDR3
few	14	TRBJ2-1	TRBV13	TRBD2	TGTGCTAGCAGGCGAGCGGGAGGGCCCTATGAGCAGTTCTTC	CASRRAGGPYEQFF
few	15	TRBJ2-7	TRBV10-3	NA	TGTGCCATCAGTGAAATAGGGGGAACCACCTACGAGCAGTACTTC	CAISEIGGTTYEQYF
NA	15	TRBJ2-5	TRBV6-2/TRBV6-3	NA	TGTGCCAGCAGTTTCGGCTGGGGCGGGGATGAGACCCAGTACTTC	CASSFGWGGDETQYF
NA	14	TRBJ2-1	TRBV5-1	NA	TGCGCCAGCAGCCGACTCCCGAAGGGCAATGAGCAGTTCTTC	CASSRLPKGNEQFF
NA	17	TRBJ2-1	TRBV7-7	NA	TGTGCTAGCAGCTTAGAAACTCGTGACTCCCCCTACAATGAGCAGTTCTTC	CASSLETRDSPYNEQFF
NA	15	TRBJ1-2	TRBV29-1	NA	TGCAGCGTTGGTGAGCAGGGAAGGGCTAACTATGGCTACACCTTC	CSVGEQGRANYGYTF
few	17	TRBJ1-3	TRBV9	NA	TGTGCCAGCAGCGCCGAGGGCAGGGCCCTCTCTGGAAACACCATATATTTT	CASSAEGRALSGNTIYF
NA	15	TRBJ2-7	TRBV6-1	NA	TGTGCCAGCAGTGATATGACAGTGAACTCCTACGAGCAGTACTTC	CASSDMTVNSYEQYF
NA	15	TRBJ2-2	TRBV7-7	NA	TGTGCTAGCAGCCCAGTTGCGGTTTCTGCCGGGGAGCTGTTTTTT	CASSPVAVSAGELFF
few	14	TRBJ2-7	TRBV28	TRBD2	TGTGCCAGCAGTCCGGGGGGGGTGAGGAGGGAGCAGTACTTC	CASSPGGVRREQYF
NA	15	TRBJ2-1	TRBV12-3/TRBV12-4	NA	TGTGCCAGCAGTTCGGGACCCCTGGACTACAATGAGCAGTTCTTC	CASSSGPLDYNEQFF
few	14	TRBJ2-3	TRBV6-4	NA	TGTGCCAGCAGTGGAAAAGGGGGCACAGATACGCAGTATTTT	CASSGKGGTDTQYF
few	15	TRBJ2-5	TRBV7-2	NA	TGTGCCAGCAGCTTAGAACGAGAATCTAGAGAGACCCAGTACTTC	CASSLERESRETQYF
NA	17	TRBJ2-5	TRBV12-3/TRBV12-4	NA	TGTGCCAGCAGTTCAGCAGCACCGAAGGTCTCCCAAGAGACCCAGTACTTC	CASSSAAPKVSQETQYF
few	13	TRBJ2-7	TRBV29-1	TRBD1	TGCAGCGTTGCTCACGGACAGGGTTACGAGCAGTACTTC	CSVAHGQGYEQYF
NA	16	TRBJ2-5	TRBV10-1	TRBD2	TGCGCCAGCAGTGATTATCGAGCGGGGGGTCAAGAGACCCAGTACTTC	CASSDYRAGGQETQYF
NA	14	TRBJ1-5	TRBV28	NA	TGTGCCAGCAGTCTCTTGGGGACCTTAGAGCCCCAGCATTTT	CASSLLGTLEPQHF
NA	16	TRBJ1-1	TRBV11-2	NA	TGTGCCAGCAGCTTATGGGGGACGAAAGGGTCCACTGAAGCTTTCTTT	CASSLWGTKGSTEAFF
few	13	TRBJ2-1	TRBV5-1	NA	TGCGCCAGCAGCTTTGGGACTCAGAGCTCGCAGTTCTTC	CASSFGTQSSQFF
few	14	TRBJ2-7	TRBV27	NA	TGTGCCAGCAGTCTGCGACCGTACTCCTACGAGCAGTACTTC	CASSLRPYSYEQYF
few	16	TRBJ2-5	TRBV7-2	NA	TGTGCCAGCAGCTTAGTGGTTAGGGGGGGGTCTGAGACCCAGTACTTC	CASSLVVRGGSETQYF
few	12	TRBJ2-7	TRBV6-2/TRBV6-3	NA	TGTGCCAGCAGCATAGCATCCGCCGAGCAGTACTTC	CASSIASAEQYF